The sequence of this TCR beta chain was determined in a study of cytomegalovirus exposure and HLA in healthy donors. Study observations and caveats: Solely CMV serostatus was available to characterize immune exposure.

The CDR3 extends over 13 amino acids. Comment on this clone: The antigen is undetermined.

It was with 60 Vbeta and 13 Jbeta primers that the PCR ran. The data were produced by immunoSEQ multiplex PCR, yet TCRdb's version contains in-frame clones alone and is incomplete. The table has 100,000 to 140,000 clones, 81% seen once. The rearrangement uses TRBV7-5 and TRBJ1-4. TRBV7-5 is an annotated pseudogene. The clonotype comes from a man younger than 40 in good health and CMV-seronegative. Material for sequencing was PBMCs. In DNA form, the CDR3 reads TGTGCCAGAAGCCTACCAACTAATGAAAAACTGTTTTTT. This translates into CARSLPTNEKLFF.